The present TCR beta chain was sequenced within a study of CD8 T cells in ankylosing spondylitis (dated by TCRdb to between 2016 and 2019). For the study in its entirety: The study set out to find disease-linked TCR variants by profiling T cell receptor beta repertoires in ankylosing spondylitis patients and healthy donors. The full study cohort was made up of about 25 ankylosing spondylitis patients and more than 90 healthy donors. Peripheral blood was sampled, and synovial fluid was additionally collected from ankylosing spondylitis patients.

Concerning this clonotype itself: No antigen is known for it. No base qualities exist here, and no much larger clone lies one base off it.

Paper-wide results and their limitations: Some motif variants had previously been reported in the synovial fluid and blood of reactive arthritis patients, which suggests shared mechanisms of disease initiation. The disease-linked clones were reported to be significantly enriched in matched synovial fluid samples from ankylosing spondylitis patients. A TCR beta motif made up of several highly homologous amino acid variants appeared to be characteristic of blood from ankylosing spondylitis patients. In peripheral blood, the disease-linked clones were found at relatively low frequencies and had a CD8+ phenotype.

The instrument given in TCRdb is Illumina HiSeq 2500. TCR beta libraries were prepared by quantitative 5'-RACE with molecular barcodes. The authors processed their data as follows. Disease-linked TCR variants were identified with a new computational method built on a probabilistic model of VDJ rearrangement. In TCRdb, the public reads were trimmed at Q25 with fastp and aligned with MiXCR, with productive beta chains retained. CDR3 protein sequences are deduplicated, and each keeps its most common genes and DNA. Clone size and V and J calls follow TCRdb, not the original study. The sample table lists 200,000 to 250,000 distinct CDR3 sequences, about 11% of them with a count of one. Clones ranked in the top ten supply roughly 6.8% of the sample. The source is a male donor with ankylosing spondylitis or in good health (not recorded which). Sample: blood, either unsorted or a sorted T cell fraction (not recorded which).

The CDR3 corresponds to CASSAGGPDEQFF. The sequenced DNA is TGTGCCAGCAGCGCGGGGGGGCCGGATGAGCAGTTCTTC. The receptor chain draws on TRBV7-9 and TRBJ2-1, and TRBD2 aligns with 9 junction nucleotides. Trimmed from V: 5 bases; trimmed from J: 8 bases; junction bases lacking a gene match: 4. The CDR3 goes from the cysteine to the phenylalanine over 13 residues. The kept DNA is CDR3 alone, 39 bases in frame from the first base. The CDR1 and CDR2 encoded by the germline V gene (reference sequence) are SEHNR and FQNEAQ.